This record looks at one T cell receptor (beta chain) sequence and its context. The antigen remains undetermined. Deletions cut 3 bases from V and 6 bases from J, with 21 bases between. Per the germline V gene, CDR1 is MGHRA and CDR2 is YSYEKL. CDR3 length: 17 amino acids. The sample belongs to a study of T cells after yellow fever vaccination. Turning to the study itself: Those fractions that held only low numbers of cells were prepared using the SMART-Seq v4 Ultra Low Input RNA kit.

General study points: Repertoires obtained by FACS sorting could include abundant clonotypes that entered as contaminants from the bulk population. Post-booster repertoires again held most primary-vaccination clones (about 95% CD4, roughly 89% CD8).

They built TCR cDNA with 5'RACE template switching, a step that put in a universal primer site and UMIs. Using its own MiXCR run on the 5' RACE reads, TCRdb lists one record per CDR3 protein. The sample includes around 340,000 distinct CDR3 sequences, roughly an eighth of them seen just once. The clonotype originates from a man between 18 and 29 years old who received the YFV17D yellow fever vaccine. The sequences come from CD4+ T cells sorted from PBMCs, collected 15 days after the yellow fever booster vaccination. The rearrangement joins TRBV4-1 to TRBJ2-4; D is tentatively TRBD1 or TRBD2 (5 bases each). CDR3 region: CASSHAPGRRRGNIQYF. The CDR3 DNA follows: TGCGCCAGCAGCCATGCTCCAGGGCGCCGCCGGGGAAACATTCAGTACTTC.